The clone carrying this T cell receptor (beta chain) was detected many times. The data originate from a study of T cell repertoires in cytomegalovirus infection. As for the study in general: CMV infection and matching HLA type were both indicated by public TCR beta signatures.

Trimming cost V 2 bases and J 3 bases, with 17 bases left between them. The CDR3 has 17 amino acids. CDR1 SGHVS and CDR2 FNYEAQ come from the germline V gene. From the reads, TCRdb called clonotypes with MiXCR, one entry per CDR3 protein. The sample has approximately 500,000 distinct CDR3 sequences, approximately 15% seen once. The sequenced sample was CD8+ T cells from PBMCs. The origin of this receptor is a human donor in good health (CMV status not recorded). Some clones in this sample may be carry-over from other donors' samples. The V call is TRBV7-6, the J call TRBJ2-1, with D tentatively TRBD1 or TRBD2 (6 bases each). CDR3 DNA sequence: TGTGCCAGCAGCTTAATGACCCCGGGGGCGGGCTACAATGAGCAGTTCTTC. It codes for CASSLMTPGAGYNEQFF.